This TCR beta chain was retrieved from a study of cytomegalovirus exposure and HLA in healthy donors. Notes on the study in general: TCR beta sequences numbering fewer than 20,000 were associated with HLA alleles at 0.05 false discovery rate in a later analysis. Researchers had no immune exposure information except CMV serostatus available.

Donors counted as nominally healthy when sampled, yet unrecorded immune exposures were likely. With 60 Vbeta and 13 Jbeta primers, the PCR was carried out. This table comes from immunoSEQ multiplex PCR, and its TCRdb copy is limited to in-frame clones, with some not included. The sample yields around 180,000 clones, approximately 80% seen once. A word on this clone: Its antigen is not identified.

V shed 3 bases and J shed 8 bases, with 13 bases lying between them. Germline CDR1 SGHTA, CDR2 FQGNSA. This CDR3 comprises 13 residues. V is TRBV7-2 and J is TRBJ1-2; D uncertain. This TCR came from a man aged 30-40 years in good health and CMV-seropositive. Sequencing input: PBMCs. The CDR3 DNA reads as TGTGCCAGCAGCTTTGCCCGACCAGGAGGCTACACCTTC. Its translation: CASSFARPGGYTF.